The sequence of this T cell receptor beta chain was determined in a study of beta chain features in type 1 diabetes. Study-wide findings and caveats: Sampled from patients, naive, central memory and Treg TCRB repertoires appeared more similar than those sampled from healthy donors. TCRB CDR3 length was moderately but significantly reduced in all four CD4+ subsets of Type 1 diabetes patients.

This clone was observed a few times. Its antigen is unidentified. V was trimmed by 0 bases and J by 2 bases, leaving 6 bases between them. Germline CDR1 reads SGHRS; CDR2 reads YFSETQ. CDR3 length equals 14 residues. All sorted populations exceeded 95% purity. Isolated RNA was reverse transcribed in full, so expressed TCRB transcripts were sequenced. Produced via immunoSEQ multiplex PCR; TCRdb's table is partial and in-frame only. The top ten clones hold 0.015% to 0.02% of a sample with under 350,000 clones, 13% to 15% of them seen once. V and J are TRBV5-1 and TRBJ1-5; D unclear. The sample taken for sequencing was naive CD4+ T cells from blood. This receptor was identified in a man aged 25-45 years with type 1 diabetes. This chain's CDR3 is CASSLEQGNQPQHF. For the CDR3, the DNA is TGCGCCAGCAGCTTGGAGCAGGGCAATCAGCCCCAGCATTTT.